Each of the 18 T cell receptor beta chains below was sequenced from the same sample in a study of regulatory T cells in long-lasting Graves disease. The authors built TCR beta libraries using iRepertoire HTBI primers and Arm-PCR of CDR3 regions. TCRdb re-called the multiplex PCR reads through MiXCR, storing one row per CDR3 protein. The sample yields some 500,000 distinct CDR3 sequences, around 16% seen once. Time point reported: newly diagnosed GD, antithyroid drugs for less than 3 months. Extracted RNA from PBMCs served as the source of the TCR library. This same sample was also taken into another study, of T cells in Graves' hyperthyroidism and ophthalmopathy.

The sequenced sample was peripheral blood mononuclear cells (PBMCs), obtained at new diagnosis, from a patient treated with antithyroid drugs. The receptors were gathered from a woman aged 40 to 65 with Graves disease.

The sample holds one count of this clonotype. A much more abundant neighbour one base away suggests this may be a read error. The rearrangement uses TRBV6-2 or TRBV6-3 and TRBJ2-7; D is possibly TRBD1 (6 bases). The CDR3 runs 14 residues. Deletions cut 6 bases from V and 7 bases from J, with 19 bases between. Looked up from germline, CDR1 is MNHEY and CDR2 is SVGEGT. This chain's CDR3 is CASSQPQGKGEQYF. The CDR3 DNA reads TGTGCCAGCAGCCAGCCCCAGGGGAAGGGAGAGCAGTACTTC.

In this sample, this clonotype turned up once. The chain links TRBV2 to TRBJ1-5; 8 positions match TRBD1. V dropped 8 bases and J dropped 2; count of bases not matched to a gene: 8. CDR1 and CDR2 from the germline V gene are SNHLY and FYNNEI. This CDR3 is 15 amino acids long. The CDR3: CASGDDRGGNQPQHF. The CDR3 DNA reads TGTGCCAGCGGGGACGACAGGGGAGGCAATCAGCCCCAGCATTTT. Full variable domain (missing parts from reference TRBV2 and TRBJ1-5): EPEVTQTPSHQVTQMGQEVILRCVPISNHLYFYWYRQILGQKVEFLVSFYNNEISEKSEIFDDQFSVERPDGSNFTLKIRSTKLEDSAMYFCASGDDRGGNQPQHFGDGTRLSIL.

This clonotype has a count of ten or more. This chain links TRBV15 with TRBJ2-7; 9 bases map to TRBD1. The CDR3 consists of 14 residues. J lost 0 bases, V lost 5 bases, and 2 bases had no gene match. Germline V CDR1 and CDR2: LNHNV, YYDKDF (reference sequence). CDR3 region: CATSGQGHSYEQYF. CDR3 DNA: TGTGCCACCAGCGGACAGGGGCACTCCTACGAGCAGTACTTC.

In this sample, this clonotype turned up a few times. The junction and the germline gene differ at one end; a read error may be behind it. V is TRBV6-5 and J is TRBJ2-1, with 10 bases that match TRBD1. The CDR3 is made up of 15 amino acids. Germline V lookup: CDR1 MNHEY, CDR2 SVGAGI. The DNA for the CDR3 is TGTGCCAGCAGTTACAGCGGACAGGGGGGTAATGAGCGGTTCTTC. Protein product: CASSYSGQGGNERFF.

This clonotype was seen many times. J is TRBJ1-1 and V is TRBV6-1, with D possibly TRBD1 on 6 matching bases. Trimming took off 11 bases at V and 5 bases at J, with 12 bases between the two ends. In germline, CDR1 is MNHNS, CDR2 SASEGT. The CDR3 covers 11 residues. The CDR3 nucleotides read TGTGCCGTAGGCAGGGGTACTGAAGCTTTCTTT. This gives the protein CAVGRGTEAFF.

This clonotype was picked up a small number of times. At one of its ends the junction is not consistent with the germline gene, which may arise from a read error. DNA of the CDR3: TGTGCCGGCAGTTCCACCCCCCGGGAGCCTCAGTTCTTC. It codes for CAGSSTPREPQFF. The chain carries TRBV6-2 or TRBV6-3 and TRBJ2-1; D is perhaps TRBD2 (6 bases). Germline CDR1 reads MNHEY; CDR2 reads SVGEGT. The CDR3 totals 13 residues.

The V gene is TRBV12-3 or TRBV12-4, the J gene TRBJ1-1, with 8 bases matching TRBD1. With V trimmed by 4 bases and J by 0 bases, 4 bases remained unmatched. CDR3 length: 15 residues. CDR3 sequence: CASSWTGKMNTEAFF. CDR3 sequence (DNA): TGTGCCAGCAGTTGGACAGGGAAAATGAACACTGAAGCTTTCTTT.

V gene TRBV20-1 combines with J gene TRBJ2-1, with 7 bases lining up with TRBD1. The CDR3 runs 14 residues. The germline gives CDR1 DFQATT, CDR2 SNEGSKA (reference sequence). J gave up 8 bases and V 5 bases, and 12 bases lay outside the gene matches. The CDR3 reads CSAQGQIGRDEQFF. CDR3 in DNA: TGCAGTGCTCAGGGACAGATCGGGCGGGATGAGCAGTTCTTC.

This clonotype was seen at least ten times. J is TRBJ1-5 and V is TRBV4-1; D ambiguous. The CDR3 covers 15 residues. Germline CDR1 is MGHRA and CDR2 is YSYEKL. With 1 base removed from V and 6 bases from J, the gap between germline ends came to 13 bases. CDR3 DNA: TGCGCCAGCAGCCAAGTTGCTCTACCGGGTCAGCCCCAGCATTTT. The encoded protein is CASSQVALPGQPQHF.

This clonotype was seen repeatedly, ten times or more. The gene calls are TRBV28 and TRBJ2-1; no clear D. The CDR3 spans 15 residues. The V and J ends lost 5 bases and 0 bases respectively, with 11 bases between them. Per the germline V gene, CDR1 is MDHEN and CDR2 is SYDVKM. CDR3 region: CASSKGYSSYNEQFF. The CDR3 nucleotides are TGTGCCAGCAGTAAAGGGTACAGCTCCTACAATGAGCAGTTCTTC.

This clonotype has at least ten counts. This rearrangement joins TRBV28 to TRBJ2-7; TRBD1 matches at 7 bases. The CDR3 covers 15 residues. Trimming cost V 2 bases and J 2 bases; bases outside gene matches: 6. Germline V gives CDR1 MDHEN, CDR2 SYDVKM. The CDR3 protein is CASSLNRGTTYEQYF. As DNA, the CDR3 is TGTGCCAGCAGTTTAAACAGGGGCACTACCTACGAGCAGTACTTC.

This clonotype was counted a few times. The junction departs from the called germline gene at one end, perhaps through a read error. The rearrangement joins TRBV7-2 to TRBJ1-1; a possible D gene is TRBD1 (5 bases). Germline V CDR1 and CDR2: SGHTA, FQGNSA. The CDR3 runs to 14 residues. The CDR3 nucleotides are TGTGCCAGCAGCTTAAGGGGCGTGAACACTGTAGCTTTCTTT. Amino acid sequence: CASSLRGVNTVAFF.

This clonotype was picked up many times. V and J are TRBV19 and TRBJ1-5; no reliable D call. This CDR3 has 14 amino acids. Trimming shortened V by 7 bases and J by 3 bases, and 13 bases separated the two germline ends. CDR1 and CDR2 from the germline V gene are LNHDA and SQIVND (reference sequence). The CDR3 DNA sequence: TGTGCCAGTACCATGGAGGGATACAATCAGCCCCAGCATTTT. Protein: CASTMEGYNQPQHF. The full variable domain, rest sourced from reference TRBV19 and TRBJ1-5, is DGGITQSPKYLFRKEGQNVTLSCEQNLNHDAMYWYRQDPGQGLRLIYYSQIVNDFQKGDIAEGYSVSREKKESFPLTVTSAQKNPTAFYLCASTMEGYNQPQHFGDGTRLSIL.

In regard to this clonotype: This may be a read error: a much more frequent sequence differs by one nucleotide. The chain joins TRBV18 to TRBJ1-2; D may be TRBD1 (5 bases). In germline, CDR1 is KGHSH, CDR2 LQKENI. The CDR3 has 15 amino acids. Trimming cost V 2 bases and J 3 bases, with 13 bases left between them. This CDR3 reads CASSPGAASDYGYTF. Written as DNA, the CDR3 is TGTGCCAGCTCACCAGGGGCAGCCTCCGACTATGGCTACACCTTC.

In its sample, this clonotype was seen once. A read error may be the cause here, since a much bigger clone is one base away. CDR3 sequence (DNA): TGTGCCAGCAGCTTAACGGGGTTCCAAGAGACCCAGTACTTC. This sequence encodes CASSLTGFQETQYF. The chain carries TRBV7-3 and TRBJ2-5; no firm D call. CDR1 SGHTA and CDR2 FQGTGA come from the germline V gene. V lost 0 bases, J lost 1 base, and 6 bases lay in between. The CDR3 has 14 residues.

Only a few counts were recorded for this clonotype. V gene TRBV5-5 combines with J gene TRBJ1-2, with 7 bases identical to TRBD1. The germline V gene encodes CDR1 SGHKS and CDR2 YYEKEE (reference sequence). V lost 1 base and J lost 8; bases outside the gene matches: 11. This CDR3 has 15 residues. The CDR3 DNA reads TGTGCCAGCAGCTTGTACCCAGACAGGGCAGAGGGCTACACCTTC. This encodes CASSLYPDRAEGYTF.

The sample holds many counts of this clonotype. The chain carries TRBV20-1 and TRBJ2-3; 8 nucleotides match TRBD1. The V gene end was trimmed by 1 base and the J gene end by 1 base; junction bases not matched to a gene: 4. The CDR3 has 15 amino acids. Germline CDR1 DFQATT, CDR2 SNEGSKA (reference sequence). The CDR3, as DNA: TGCAGTGCTAGAGTTGACAGGGGAGGCACAGATACGCAGTATTTT. It encodes CSARVDRGGTDTQYF.

This clonotype came up a few times. The chain combines TRBV6-1 with TRBJ2-3; 7 positions match TRBD1. In germline, CDR1 is MNHNS, CDR2 SASEGT. Trimming removed 8 bases from V and 4 bases from J; junction bases left unmatched: 12. The CDR3 is made up of 15 amino acids. The CDR3, as DNA: TGTGCCAGCCTCCTAGGGGGCAGGGGCCCAGATACGCAGTATTTT. Its translation: CASLLGGRGPDTQYF.